The next 21 T cell receptor beta chains were all read from a single sample in a study of CD8+CD57+ T cells in acquired aplastic anemia. Patients who underwent sequencing had shown CD8+CD57+ cell expansion by flow cytometry. CDR3 and TCR beta VDJ profiling relied on genomic DNA as the template. TCRdb independently ran MiXCR on the reads; one entry per CDR3 protein. This table holds approximately 250,000 distinct CDR3 sequences, roughly 80% found once. Specimen: sorted CD4+, CD8+, or CD8+CD57+ T cells (not recorded which) from PBMCs. All receptors come from a human donor with aplastic anemia.

The chain links TRBV7-9 to TRBJ2-1, with TRBD2 as a possible D gene (5 bases). This CDR3 spans 12 amino acids. Looked up from germline, CDR1 is SEHNR and CDR2 is FQNEAQ (reference sequence). V was trimmed by 2 bases and J by 8 bases, leaving 7 bases between them. The CDR3 nucleotides are TGTGCCAGCAGCTTAATCGGGGATGAGCAGTTCTTC. Encoded protein: CASSLIGDEQFF. The variable domain in full, with the rest retrieved from reference TRBV7-9 and TRBJ2-1, is DTGVSQNPRHKITKRGQNVTFRCDPISEHNRLYWYRQTLGQGPEFLTYFQNEAQLEKSRLLSDRFSAERPKGSFSTLEIQRTEQGDSAMYLCASSLIGDEQFFGPGTRLTVL.

V and J are TRBV7-2 and TRBJ2-7, with TRBD2 matching over 7 bases. J was trimmed by 3 bases and V by 3 bases; bases with no gene match: 8. The germline V gene encodes CDR1 SGHTA and CDR2 FQGNSA. This CDR3 spans 15 amino acids. In DNA, the CDR3 is TGTGCCAGCAGCTTGGTGTCGGCTAGCGGCTACGAGCAGTACTTC. Protein product: CASSLVSASGYEQYF.

This clonotype occurred a few times. One junction end does not reproduce the germline sequence, and a read error may be involved. This sequence joins TRBV2 and TRBJ2-7; D may match TRBD1 or TRBD2 (5 bases each). The length of the CDR3 is 13 residues. CDR1 and CDR2 (germline): SNHLY, FYNNEI. CDR3 nucleotides: TGTGCCAGCGGGGACGGTGGCGGTGACGAGCAGTATTTC. Translation: CASGDGGGDEQYF.

The chain joins TRBV4-1 to TRBJ2-1; 11 nucleotides match TRBD2. V was pared by 1 base and J by 15 bases, with 2 bases of the junction left unmatched. CDR1 MGHRA and CDR2 YSYEKL come from the germline V gene. The CDR3 sequence is 12 residues long. Here the CDR3 reads CASSQVAGGPFF. For the CDR3, the DNA is TGCGCCAGCAGCCAAGTAGCGGGGGGGCCGTTCTTC.

Comments on this clonotype: At one end the junction does not follow the germline gene, possibly because of a read error. The CDR3 DNA follows: TGTGCCAGCAGCTTAGCGGGAGGGGGGGTGAAGCATGATTTT. Amino acid sequence: CASSLAGGGVKHDF. The V and J genes are TRBV14 and TRBJ2-3, with TRBD2 identical over 11 bases. Germline lookup yields CDR1 SGHDN and CDR2 FVKESK. The CDR3 contains 14 residues.

On this clonotype itself: The junction and the germline gene differ at one end; a read error may be behind it. V and J are TRBV7-9 and TRBJ2-3, with 13 bases identical to TRBD2. Per germline, CDR1 SEHNR and CDR2 FQNEAQ (reference sequence). The CDR3 runs 14 residues. The DNA for the CDR3 is TGTGCCAGCAGCCCACAAAGGGGGACTAGCGGGGACACCTTT. This gives the protein CASSPQRGTSGDTF.

This clonotype was counted only a few times. A read error may explain this, as a much larger clone is one base away. The chain is built from TRBV5-1 and TRBJ1-3, with no clear D. Germline V gene lookup returns CDR1 SGHRS and CDR2 YFSETQ. The CDR3 loop spans 14 amino acids. V lost 4 bases and J 1 base, leaving 9 bases between the germline ends. The CDR3 bases are TGCGCCAGCAGCGTGGTAGGGTCTGGAAACACCATATATTTT. The encoded protein is CASSVVGSGNTIYF.

This clonotype was picked up a small number of times. This rearrangement joins TRBV7-3 to TRBJ1-3; possible D gene TRBD1, 5 bases. The CDR3 totals 14 residues. Germline CDR1 SGHTA, CDR2 FQGTGA. V was pared by 5 bases and J by 0 bases, with 8 bases between. As DNA, the CDR3 is TGTGCCAGCAGCCCAGACAGCTCTGGAAACACCATATATTTT. This gives the protein CASSPDSSGNTIYF.

Regarding this clonotype: At one boundary the junction diverges from the germline segment, which might be a read error. The V and J genes are TRBV7-8 and TRBJ2-7; D possibly matches TRBD1 or TRBD2 (5 bases each). The CDR3 totals 14 residues. Germline V lookup: CDR1 SGHVS, CDR2 FQNEAQ. Here the CDR3 DNA reads TGTGCCAGCAGCTCCCATCCAGACGGGACCGCGCATTCCTTC. As protein: CASSSHPDGTAHSF.

The gene calls are TRBV7-9 and TRBJ2-2; D unresolved. Trimming took off 3 bases at V and 13 bases at J, with 21 bases between the two ends. The germline V gene has CDR1 SEHNR and CDR2 FQNEAQ (reference sequence). The CDR3 consists of 15 residues. CDR3 in amino acids: CASSFRPENTGLLFF. The CDR3 DNA reads TGTGCCAGCAGCTTTCGGCCAGAGAACACCGGGCTGCTGTTTTTT. The full variable domain, rest sourced from reference TRBV7-9 and TRBJ2-2, is DTGVSQNPRHKITKRGQNVTFRCDPISEHNRLYWYRQTLGQGPEFLTYFQNEAQLEKSRLLSDRFSAERPKGSFSTLEIQRTEQGDSAMYLCASSFRPENTGLLFFGEGSRLTVL.

This clonotype has a handful of counts. The V call is TRBV20-1, the J call TRBJ1-5; D may be TRBD1 (6 bases). The CDR3 contains 13 residues. V was shortened by 1 base and J by 6 bases, with 10 bases between the two germline ends. Germline CDR1 reads DFQATT; CDR2 reads SNEGSKA (reference sequence). The CDR3 sequence: CSARGGAGQPQHF. The CDR3 DNA is TGCAGTGCTAGAGGGGGGGCGGGTCAGCCCCAGCATTTT.

Note on this clonotype: The CDR3 end shows no conserved phenylalanine or tryptophan, and so a read error is likely. The DNA is omitted, as the CDR3 cannot be located on it reliably, and the CDR3 follows TCRdb's listing. The chain links TRBV7-9 to TRBJ2-3; TRBD2 reflects the table's D call only, with no check against the DNA. The V gene's germline CDR1 is SEHNR and CDR2 FQNEAQ (reference sequence). The CDR3 region is 12 residues in length, termini included. Here the CDR3 reads CASSVQTSGEYD.

A few counts support this clonotype. The chain recombines TRBV10-3 with TRBJ2-3; the D gene is possibly TRBD1 (6 bases). Germline CDR1 and CDR2: ENHRY and SYGVKD. Trimming pared 6 bases from V and 2 bases from J, leaving 15 bases between. The CDR3 is 15 amino acids. The CDR3 nucleotides are TGTGCCATCAGCGTAGGACAGACCAACACAGATACGCAGTATTTT. It yields the protein CAISVGQTNTDTQYF.

Comments on this clonotype: The conserved phenylalanine or tryptophan normally closing the CDR3 is absent here, so this likely arose from a read error. The DNA is left out, because the CDR3 cannot be placed on it with certainty; the CDR3 is given as TCRdb lists it. The CDR3 spells CASSFPGGPDTH. This sequence joins TRBV7-8 and TRBJ2-1; TRBD2 reflects the table's D call only, with no check against the DNA. The germline V gene encodes CDR1 SGHVS and CDR2 FQNEAQ. Counting both end residues, the CDR3 totals 12 amino acids.

Regarding this clonotype: One end of the junction varies from germline; a read error may be responsible. The rearrangement uses TRBV5-1 and TRBJ2-3; weak D call: TRBD2 (6 bases). The CDR3 totals 14 residues. Germline V gives CDR1 SGHRS, CDR2 YFSETQ. CDR3: CASSFAEGPGTQYF. As DNA, the CDR3 is TGTGCCAGCAGCTTCGCGGAGGGTCCCGGTACGCAGTATTTT.

About this clonotype itself: No conserved phenylalanine or tryptophan is present at the end of the CDR3, so a read error is the likely explanation. The J gene is TRBJ2-7, the V gene TRBV24-1, with D possibly matching TRBD1 (5 bases). V dropped 2 bases and J dropped 6 bases, with 16 bases sitting between them. The CDR3 consists of 15 residues. CDR1 is KGHDR, CDR2 SFDVKD, per germline. As DNA, the CDR3 is TGTGCCACCAGTGATTCCCGGGCTCCAGGGTCCGAGCAGTACCTC. Protein product: CATSDSRAPGSEQYL.

This rearrangement joins TRBV7-2 to TRBJ2-3; possible D gene TRBD2, 6 bases. V was pared by 0 bases and J by 8 bases, with 12 bases between. Germline lookup yields CDR1 SGHTA and CDR2 FQGNSA. The CDR3 extends over 14 amino acids. The CDR3 here is CASSLAGGRTTQYF. The CDR3 bases are TGTGCCAGCAGCTTAGCGGGAGGTCGCACTACGCAGTATTTT.

V gene TRBV2 combines with J gene TRBJ2-2; D call uncertain. The CDR3 loop spans 12 amino acids. With 8 bases removed from V and 4 bases from J, the gap between germline ends came to 8 bases. Germline lookup yields CDR1 SNHLY and CDR2 FYNNEI. The CDR3 loop is CASGWGTGELFF. In DNA, the CDR3 is TGTGCCAGCGGGTGGGGCACCGGGGAGCTGTTTTTT.

Notes on this clonotype: The junction does not match germline at one end; this may be a read error. The CDR3 bases are TGTGCCAGCGGCGTCACTAGCGCAGATAGGCAGTCTTTT. It is translated as CASGVTSADRQSF. The chain recombines TRBV2 with TRBJ2-3, with 7 nucleotides matching TRBD2. The CDR3 length is 13 residues. The V gene's germline CDR1 is SNHLY and CDR2 FYNNEI.

The chain joins TRBV3-1 to TRBJ2-7, with a tentative D call TRBD1 (7 bases). Trimming removed 3 bases from V and 1 base from J, with 22 bases in between. The V gene's germline CDR1 is LGHDT and CDR2 YNNKEL (reference sequence). CDR3 length: 18 residues. The CDR3 sequence is CASSHGHRGTALSYEQYV. In nucleotides, the CDR3 is TGTGCCAGCAGCCATGGGCACCGCGGGACAGCCCTTTCCTACGAGCAGTACGTC.

The V call is TRBV20-1, the J call TRBJ2-1, with TRBD2 identical over 7 bases. The V and J ends lost 5 bases and 8 bases, in that order; junction bases with no gene match: 9. Per the germline V gene, CDR1 is DFQATT and CDR2 is SNEGSKA (reference sequence). This CDR3 has 13 residues. CDR3 DNA: TGCAGTGCTGATGGGGGGGTCCGGCATGAGCAGTTCTTC. It specifies CSADGGVRHEQFF.